Each of the 12 T cell receptor beta chains below was sequenced from the same sample in a study of patients and donors after allogeneic stem cell transplantation. TCRdb independently ran MiXCR on the RT-PCR reads; one entry per CDR3 protein. The table records approximately 250,000 distinct CDR3 sequences, 13% to 15% of them present only once. Material for sequencing was blood, either unsorted or a sorted T cell fraction (not recorded which). These receptor sequences come from a human donor who was either an allogeneic HSCT recipient or a stem cell or donor lymphocyte infusion donor (not recorded which). It is not recorded whose cells these are; they may come from a transplant donor.

This chain's CDR3 is CASSLDVGFSTDTQYF. Written as DNA, the CDR3 is TGTGCCAGCAGCTTAGACGTAGGATTTAGCACAGATACGCAGTATTTT. This sequence joins TRBV11-2 and TRBJ2-3, with no clear D. V was trimmed by 0 bases and J by 0 bases, leaving 10 bases between them. The CDR3 covers 16 residues. Per the germline V gene, CDR1 is SGHAT and CDR2 is FQNNGV.

This clonotype was found a few times. The chain combines TRBV28 with TRBJ2-1, with a possible D match to TRBD1 (5 bases). V dropped 5 bases and J dropped 0 bases, with 14 bases sitting between them. The CDR3 totals 16 residues. The germline gives CDR1 MDHEN, CDR2 SYDVKM. The DNA for the CDR3 is TGTGCCAGCAGTCCCGTATGGGGCAGCTCCTACAATGAGCAGTTCTTC. Protein sequence: CASSPVWGSSYNEQFF. Full variable domain (rest looked up from reference TRBV28 and TRBJ2-1): DVKVTQSSRYLVKRTGEKVFLECVQDMDHENMFWYRQDPGLGLRLIYFSYDVKMKEKGDIPEGYSVSREKKERFSLILESASTNQTSMYLCASSPVWGSSYNEQFFGPGTRLTVL.

The chain has TRBV20-1 and TRBJ2-3; 9 nucleotides line up with TRBD1. V lost 1 base, J lost 5 bases, and 4 bases stayed unmatched. The germline CDR1 and CDR2 sequences are DFQATT and SNEGSKA (reference sequence). The CDR3 contains 14 residues. In nucleotides, the CDR3 is TGCAGTGCTAGAGGGACAGGGGTCGGAGATACGCAGTATTTT. Translation: CSARGTGVGDTQYF.

This clonotype was counted between two and nine times. The chain uses TRBV6-2 or TRBV6-3 and TRBJ2-7, with 7 bases aligning to TRBD1. Germline V gene lookup returns CDR1 MNHEY and CDR2 SVGEGT. There are 16 residues in the CDR3. Losses at the gene ends were 0 bases for V and 2 bases for J; bases not matched to a gene: 7. The DNA for the CDR3 is TGTGCCAGCAGTTACTCGAGTCGGGACAGCCCCTACGAGCAGTACTTC. Its translation is CASSYSSRDSPYEQYF.

The genes are TRBV4-3 and TRBJ1-1; TRBD1 is a possible D gene (5 bases). Looked up from germline, CDR1 is LGHNA and CDR2 is YSLEER. This CDR3 comprises 15 residues. Between the trimmed V and J ends, which lost 3 bases and 4 bases, there was a span of 15 bases. CDR3 residues: CASSHSAQGGTEAFF. Here the CDR3 DNA reads TGCGCCAGCAGCCACTCAGCCCAGGGAGGCACTGAAGCTTTCTTT.

This clonotype was counted many times. This sequence joins TRBV2 and TRBJ1-2; D unclear. With 2 bases removed from V and 0 bases from J, the gap between germline ends came to 10 bases. The CDR3 has 15 residues. Per germline, CDR1 SNHLY and CDR2 FYNNEI. This chain's CDR3 is CASSELNQANYGYTF. The CDR3 DNA is TGTGCCAGCAGTGAACTCAACCAAGCTAACTATGGCTACACCTTC.

This clonotype was recorded at least ten times. The chain carries TRBV25-1 and TRBJ1-1; possible D gene TRBD1, 6 bases. The germline CDR1 and CDR2 sequences are MGHDK and SYGVNS. Trimming stripped 7 bases from V and 5 bases from J, with 26 bases between. This CDR3 has 17 amino acids. The CDR3 DNA follows: TGTGCCAGCAACATACAGGGAACTAATAGGGCGTGGACTGAAGCTTTCTTT. Protein product: CASNIQGTNRAWTEAFF.

The V gene is TRBV3-1, the J gene TRBJ2-7, with TRBD1 as a possible D gene (6 bases). The V and J ends lost 2 bases and 3 bases respectively, with 8 bases between them. Germline V gene sequence: CDR1 LGHDT, CDR2 YNNKEL (reference sequence). The CDR3 covers 13 residues. CDR3: CASSQIGGYEQYF. Here the CDR3 DNA reads TGTGCCAGCAGCCAAATAGGGGGCTACGAGCAGTACTTC.

The chain links TRBV3-1 to TRBJ2-7; maybe TRBD1 (6 bases). V shed 1 base and J shed 3 bases, with 13 bases lying between them. The V gene's germline CDR1 is LGHDT and CDR2 YNNKEL (reference sequence). The CDR3 sequence is 15 residues long. The CDR3 sequence: CASSQGVSQGYEQYF. As DNA, the CDR3 is TGTGCCAGCAGCCAAGGTGTGTCACAGGGCTACGAGCAGTACTTC.

This clonotype has more than one count but fewer than ten. CDR3 sequence reads: CASSDLIGRTTDTQYF. The CDR3 DNA reads TGTGCCAGCAGTGATCTTATTGGACGTACCACAGATACGCAGTATTTT. The chain joins TRBV6-1 to TRBJ2-3; D is unclear. CDR3 length equals 16 residues. V lost 3 bases and J 2 bases, leaving 15 bases between the germline ends. CDR1 and CDR2 from the germline V gene are MNHNS and SASEGT.

In its sample, this clonotype was seen many times. This chain connects TRBV24-1 to TRBJ1-1; no clear D. Germline CDR1 reads KGHDR; CDR2 reads SFDVKD. Deletions cut 3 bases from V and 6 bases from J, with 10 bases between. The CDR3 spans 13 residues. The CDR3 DNA is TGTGCCACCAGTGATCCGCTAAGGGCTGAAGCTTTCTTT. Amino acids: CATSDPLRAEAFF.

The chain links TRBV7-8 to TRBJ2-5, with TRBD2 identical over 7 bases. The CDR3 sequence is 15 residues long. The ends lost 5 bases at V and 5 bases at J; junction bases unmatched: 11. Looked up from germline, CDR1 is SGHVS and CDR2 is FQNEAQ. CDR3 loop: CASSPPGLYFETQYF. CDR3 bases: TGTGCCAGCAGCCCACCGGGACTATATTTTGAGACCCAGTACTTC.